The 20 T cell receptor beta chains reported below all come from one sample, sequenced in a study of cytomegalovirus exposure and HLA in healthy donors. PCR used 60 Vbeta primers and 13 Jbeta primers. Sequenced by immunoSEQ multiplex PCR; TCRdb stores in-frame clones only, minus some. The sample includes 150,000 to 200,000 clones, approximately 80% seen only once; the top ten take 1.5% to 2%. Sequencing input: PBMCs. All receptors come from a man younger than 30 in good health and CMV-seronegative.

The CDR3 here is CASSSRLEAFF. The DNA of the CDR3 is TGTGCCAGCAGCTCTCGGTTGGAAGCTTTCTTT. This chain links TRBV11-2 with TRBJ1-1; no reliable D call. Germline assignment: CDR1 SGHAT and CDR2 FQNNGV. The CDR3 sequence is 11 residues long. Between the trimmed V and J ends, which lost 4 bases and 8 bases, there was a span of 8 bases.

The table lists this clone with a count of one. The CDR3 region is CSAAPGQSYHTQYF. CDR3 nucleotide sequence: TGCAGCGCCGCCCCCGGACAGTCTTACCATACGCAGTATTTT. The V gene is TRBV29-1, the J gene TRBJ2-3; D perhaps matches TRBD1 (6 bases). Germline lookup yields CDR1 SQVTM and CDR2 ANQGSEA. The V end was cut by 7 bases, the J end by 7 bases, with 21 bases between. The CDR3 consists of 14 residues.

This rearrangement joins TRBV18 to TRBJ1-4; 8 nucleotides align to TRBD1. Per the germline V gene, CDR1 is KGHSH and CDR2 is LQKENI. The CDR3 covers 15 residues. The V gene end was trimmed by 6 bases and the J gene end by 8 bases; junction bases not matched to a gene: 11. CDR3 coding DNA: TGTGCCAGCTCTCCCTTAGGACAGGGACGAGAAAAACTGTTTTTT. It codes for CASSPLGQGREKLFF.

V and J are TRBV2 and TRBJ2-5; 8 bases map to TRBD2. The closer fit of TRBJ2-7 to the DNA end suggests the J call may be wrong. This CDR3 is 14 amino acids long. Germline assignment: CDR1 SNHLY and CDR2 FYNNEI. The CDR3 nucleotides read TGTGCCAGCAGGACGGGACTAGTGTCGTACGAGCAGTACTTC. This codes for CASRTGLVSYEQYF.

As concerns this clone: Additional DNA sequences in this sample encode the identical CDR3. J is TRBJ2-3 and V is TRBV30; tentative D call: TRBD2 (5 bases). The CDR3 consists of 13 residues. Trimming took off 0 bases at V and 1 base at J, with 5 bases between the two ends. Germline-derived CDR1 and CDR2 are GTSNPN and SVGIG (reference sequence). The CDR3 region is CAWSVSGTDTQYF. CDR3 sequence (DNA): TGTGCCTGGAGTGTTAGCGGCACAGATACGCAGTATTTT.

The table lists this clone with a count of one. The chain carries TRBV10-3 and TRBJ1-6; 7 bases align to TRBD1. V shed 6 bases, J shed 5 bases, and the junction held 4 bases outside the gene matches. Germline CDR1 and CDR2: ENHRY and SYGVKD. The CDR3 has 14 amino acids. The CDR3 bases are TGTGCCATCAGACCGGGACAGAATAATTCACCCCTCCACTTT. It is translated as CAIRPGQNNSPLHF.

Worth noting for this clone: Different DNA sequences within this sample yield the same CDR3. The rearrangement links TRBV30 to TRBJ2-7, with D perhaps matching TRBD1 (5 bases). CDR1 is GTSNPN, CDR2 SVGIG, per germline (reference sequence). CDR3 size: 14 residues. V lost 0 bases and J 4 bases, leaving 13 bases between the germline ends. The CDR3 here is CAWSVGQGSYEQYF. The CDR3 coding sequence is TGTGCCTGGAGTGTGGGTCAGGGTTCATACGAGCAGTACTTC.

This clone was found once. CDR3 amino acids: CASKPGQGSYEQFF. Written as DNA, the CDR3 is TGTGCCAGCAAACCGGGACAGGGTTCCTATGAGCAGTTCTTC. The V gene is TRBV5-6, the J gene TRBJ2-1; 9 bases are a match to TRBD1. Per the germline V gene, CDR1 is SGHDT and CDR2 is YYEEEE. The CDR3 runs 14 residues. The J segment lost 8 bases and the V segment lost 6 bases, leaving 9 bases of the junction unmatched.

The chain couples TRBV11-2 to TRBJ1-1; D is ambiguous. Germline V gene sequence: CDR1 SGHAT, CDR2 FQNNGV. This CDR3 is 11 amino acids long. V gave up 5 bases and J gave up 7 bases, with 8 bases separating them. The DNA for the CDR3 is TGTGCCAGCAGCCTACTATATGAAGCTTTCTTT. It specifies CASSLLYEAFF.

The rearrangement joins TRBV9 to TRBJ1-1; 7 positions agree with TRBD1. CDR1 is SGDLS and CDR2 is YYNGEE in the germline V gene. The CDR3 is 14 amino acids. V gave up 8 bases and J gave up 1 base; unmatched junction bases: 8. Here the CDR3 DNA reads TGTGCCAGTAGTTGGGGGACAGCGAACACTGAAGCTTTCTTT. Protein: CASSWGTANTEAFF.

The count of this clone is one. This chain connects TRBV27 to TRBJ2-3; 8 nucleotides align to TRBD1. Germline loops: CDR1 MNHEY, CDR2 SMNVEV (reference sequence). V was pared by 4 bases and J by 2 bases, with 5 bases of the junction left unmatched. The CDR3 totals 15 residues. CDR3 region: CASSSTGGPTDTQYF. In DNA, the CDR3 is TGTGCCAGCAGTTCAACAGGGGGGCCCACAGATACGCAGTATTTT.

In DNA, the CDR3 is TGTGCCAGCAGCCCCGGGACTAGCGACGCCGGGGAGCTGTTTTTT. This encodes CASSPGTSDAGELFF. The V gene is TRBV11-3, the J gene TRBJ2-2, with 10 bases lining up with TRBD2. Germline loops: CDR1 SGHNT, CDR2 YENEEA. This CDR3 has 15 amino acids. V gave up 5 bases and J gave up 6 bases; unmatched junction bases: 6. Complete variable domain (other parts from reference TRBV11-3 and TRBJ2-2): EAGVVQSPRYKIIEKKQPVAFWCNPISGHNTLYWYLQNLGQGPELLIRYENEEAVDDSQLPKDRFSAERLKGVDSTLKIQPAELGDSAVYLCASSPGTSDAGELFFGEGSRLTVL.

The CDR3: CASSELTGWTGELFF. Here the CDR3 DNA reads TGCGCCAGCAGTGAATTGACAGGTTGGACCGGGGAGCTGTTTTTT. The J gene is TRBJ2-2, the V gene TRBV10-2, with a possible D match to TRBD1 (6 bases). Trimming removed 3 bases from V and 5 bases from J, with 13 bases in between. The germline CDR1 and CDR2 sequences are WSHSY and SAAADI. This CDR3 comprises 15 residues.

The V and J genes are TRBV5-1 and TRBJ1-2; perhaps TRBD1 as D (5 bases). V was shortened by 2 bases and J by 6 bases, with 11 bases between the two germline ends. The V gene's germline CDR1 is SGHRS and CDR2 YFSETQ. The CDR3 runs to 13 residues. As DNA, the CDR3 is TGCGCCAGCAGCTTCGGGGGTCGAGATGGCTACACCTTC. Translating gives CASSFGGRDGYTF.

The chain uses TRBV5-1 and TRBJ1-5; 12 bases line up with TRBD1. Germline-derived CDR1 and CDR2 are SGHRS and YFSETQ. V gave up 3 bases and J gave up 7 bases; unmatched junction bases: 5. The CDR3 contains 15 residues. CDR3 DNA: TGCGCCAGCAGCTCAGGGACAGGGGGCGCACAGCCCCAGCATTTT. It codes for CASSSGTGGAQPQHF.

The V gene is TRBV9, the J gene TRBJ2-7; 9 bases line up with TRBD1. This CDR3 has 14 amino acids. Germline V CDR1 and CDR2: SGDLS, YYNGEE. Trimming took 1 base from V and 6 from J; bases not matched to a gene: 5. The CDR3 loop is CASSVLLTGGEQYF. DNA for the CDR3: TGTGCCAGCAGCGTATTACTGACAGGGGGCGAGCAGTACTTC.

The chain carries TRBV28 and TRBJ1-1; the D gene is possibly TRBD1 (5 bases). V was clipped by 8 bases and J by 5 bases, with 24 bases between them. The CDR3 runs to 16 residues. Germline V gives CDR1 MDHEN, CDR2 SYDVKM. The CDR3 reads CASQIHVSGQRTEAFF. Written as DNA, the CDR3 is TGTGCCAGCCAAATACACGTATCAGGGCAGCGTACTGAAGCTTTCTTT.

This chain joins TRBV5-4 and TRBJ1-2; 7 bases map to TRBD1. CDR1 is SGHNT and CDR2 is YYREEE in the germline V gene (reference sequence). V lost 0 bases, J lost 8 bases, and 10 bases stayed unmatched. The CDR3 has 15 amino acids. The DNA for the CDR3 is TGTGCCAGCAGCTTGGCCGTCGAAGGGGGCGGGGGCTACACCTTC. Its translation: CASSLAVEGGGGYTF.

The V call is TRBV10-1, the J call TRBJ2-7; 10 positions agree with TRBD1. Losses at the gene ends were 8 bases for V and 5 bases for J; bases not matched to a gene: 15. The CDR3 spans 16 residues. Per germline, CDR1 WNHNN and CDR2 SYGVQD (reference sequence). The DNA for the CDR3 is TGCGCCAGCTCCCGACTTAGACAGGGGGCTCTGAACGAGCAGTACTTC. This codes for CASSRLRQGALNEQYF.

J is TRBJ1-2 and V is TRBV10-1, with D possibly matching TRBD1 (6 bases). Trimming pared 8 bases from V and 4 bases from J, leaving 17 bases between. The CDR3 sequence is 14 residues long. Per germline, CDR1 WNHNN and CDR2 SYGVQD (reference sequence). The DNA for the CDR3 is TGCGCCAGCCCCATGGCAGGGGCCTGCTATGGCTACACCTTC. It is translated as CASPMAGACYGYTF.